The 11 T cell receptor beta chains presented below share a single source sample, sequenced in a study of T cell changes during pregnancy in multiple sclerosis. Assay used: immunoSEQ multiplex PCR; TCRdb lists only in-frame clones, some missing. The repertoire holds under 85,000 clones, with 94% as singletons. Sequenced here: peripheral blood, sampled in the third trimester of pregnancy. These receptors were obtained from a female donor with multiple sclerosis, enrolled in a pregnancy study.

The chain joins TRBV29-1 to TRBJ1-1; 10 nucleotides agree with TRBD1. J was trimmed by 0 bases and V by 7 bases; bases with no gene match: 5. Germline-derived CDR1 and CDR2 are SQVTM and ANQGSEA. The CDR3 totals 14 residues. The CDR3 region has the DNA TGCAGCGGAGACAGGGGGCCGATGAACACTGAAGCTTTCTTT. Residues: CSGDRGPMNTEAFF.

This sequence joins TRBV10-2 and TRBJ1-2; D is undetermined. The germline CDR1 and CDR2 sequences are WSHSY and SAAADI. This CDR3 has 14 residues. Trimming shortened V by 2 bases and J by 8 bases, and 15 bases separated the two germline ends. The CDR3 bases are TGCGCCAGCAGTGAGGGGCTGAACTTGCTCGGCTACACCTTC. It is translated as CASSEGLNLLGYTF.

This clone was detected a few times. J is TRBJ1-1 and V is TRBV12-5, with D unresolved. The CDR3 length is 14 residues. Germline lookup yields CDR1 LGHNT and CDR2 FRNRAP. The ends were cut back, 5 bases at V and 0 bases at J, with 10 bases in the middle. The CDR3 here is CASGGSTMNTEAFF. For the CDR3, the DNA is TGTGCTAGTGGTGGGAGTACCATGAACACTGAAGCTTTCTTT.

The chain is built from TRBV7-2 and TRBJ2-3; maybe TRBD1 (6 bases). Looked up from germline, CDR1 is SGHTA and CDR2 is FQGNSA. The CDR3 contains 17 residues. Trimming took 1 base from V and 5 from J, leaving 19 bases between them. The CDR3: CASSLVSDRTLGDTQYF. Here the CDR3 DNA reads TGTGCCAGCAGCTTAGTCTCGGACAGAACTCTAGGAGATACGCAGTATTTT.

V is TRBV13 and J is TRBJ2-5; D perhaps matches TRBD1 (5 bases). Trimming removed 6 bases at V and 5 bases at J, with 10 bases between. The CDR3 spans 12 residues. Per the germline V gene, CDR1 is PRHDT and CDR2 is FYEKMQ (reference sequence). The CDR3 loop is CASSRGWETQYF. In DNA form, the CDR3 reads TGTGCCAGCAGTAGGGGCTGGGAGACCCAGTACTTC.

A few counts support this clone. The chain uses TRBV30 and TRBJ1-2, with 12 bases that match TRBD1. CDR3 length equals 15 residues. V lost 0 bases to trimming and J lost 7 bases; unmatched junction nucleotides: 6. Germline CDR1 GTSNPN, CDR2 SVGIG (reference sequence). In nucleotides, the CDR3 is TGTGCCTGGAGTGTAAGAGGGACAGGGGGCTGTGGCTACACCTTC. This codes for CAWSVRGTGGCGYTF.

The J gene is TRBJ2-5, the V gene TRBV5-6, with 12 bases matching TRBD2. V dropped 0 bases and J dropped 4; count of bases not matched to a gene: 7. The CDR3 extends over 17 amino acids. Germline V gene data show CDR1 as SGHDT and CDR2 as YYEEEE. The chain's CDR3 is CASSLGTLAGGRETQYF. The CDR3 DNA follows: TGTGCCAGCAGCTTGGGTACGCTAGCGGGGGGGCGAGAGACCCAGTACTTC.

The chain is built from TRBV18 and TRBJ2-2; TRBD1 matches at 7 bases. The V gene end was trimmed by 5 bases and the J gene end by 3 bases; junction bases not matched to a gene: 3. This CDR3 is 14 amino acids long. The germline gives CDR1 KGHSH, CDR2 LQKENI. The CDR3 is CASSSGQHTGELFF. The CDR3 DNA sequence: TGTGCCAGCTCATCGGGACAGCACACCGGGGAGCTGTTTTTT.

This sequence joins TRBV19 and TRBJ1-5; 10 bases are a match to TRBD1. CDR3 length: 17 residues. CDR1 and CDR2 from the germline V gene are LNHDA and SQIVND (reference sequence). With V trimmed by 3 bases and J by 1 base, 6 bases remained unmatched. The CDR3 bases are TGTGCCAGTAGTATTCGGCAGGGACAGGGGAGCAATCAGCCCCAGCATTTT. It specifies CASSIRQGQGSNQPQHF.

The chain recombines TRBV7-2 with TRBJ2-7, with D hard to call. Trimming cost V 4 bases and J 4 bases, with 8 bases left between them. Germline V gene sequence: CDR1 SGHTA, CDR2 FQGNSA. The CDR3 extends over 12 amino acids. The CDR3 bases are TGTGCCAGCAGCTCCTCACAGTACGAGCAGTACTTC. It specifies CASSSSQYEQYF.

The V gene is TRBV18, the J gene TRBJ2-7, with D possibly being TRBD1 (6 bases). The V end lost 4 bases, the J end lost 2 bases, and 9 bases lay between the germline ends. Germline V CDR1 and CDR2: KGHSH, LQKENI. The CDR3 has 13 residues. CDR3: CASSQDRTYEQYF. The CDR3 bases are TGTGCCAGCTCACAGGACAGAACCTACGAGCAGTACTTC.